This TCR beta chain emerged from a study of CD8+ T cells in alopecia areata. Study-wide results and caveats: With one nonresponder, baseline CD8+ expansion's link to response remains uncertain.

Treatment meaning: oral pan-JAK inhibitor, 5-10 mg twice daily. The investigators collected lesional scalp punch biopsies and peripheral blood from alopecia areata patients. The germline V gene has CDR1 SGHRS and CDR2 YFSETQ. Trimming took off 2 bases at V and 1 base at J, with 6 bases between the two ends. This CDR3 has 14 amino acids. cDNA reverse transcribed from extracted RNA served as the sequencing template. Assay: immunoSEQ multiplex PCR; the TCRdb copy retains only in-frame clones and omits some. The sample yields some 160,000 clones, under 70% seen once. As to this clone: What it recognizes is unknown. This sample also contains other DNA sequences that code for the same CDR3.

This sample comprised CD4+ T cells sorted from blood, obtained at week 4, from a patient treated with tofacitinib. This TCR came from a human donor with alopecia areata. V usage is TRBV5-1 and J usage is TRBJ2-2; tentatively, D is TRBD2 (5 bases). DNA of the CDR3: TGCGCCAGCAGCTTAGGGAGGAACACCGGGGAGCTGTTTTTT. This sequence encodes CASSLGRNTGELFF.